The 27 T cell receptor beta chains presented below share a single source sample, sequenced in a study of molecular identifiers for immune sequencing clone quantification. TCRdb re-called the PCR reads through MiXCR, storing one row per CDR3 protein. The sample records tens of thousands of distinct CDR3 sequences, 15% to 20% being singletons. The sequenced sample was naive CD8+ T cells from blood, with Jurkat cell RNA spiked in. Subset described: FACS-sorted CD8+CD4-CCR7+CD45RA+ naive T cells. The receptors derive from a human donor in good health. Some libraries in this study had Jurkat cell RNA spiked in.

This clonotype was counted at least ten times. The chain employs TRBV28 and TRBJ2-7, with 10 bases identical to TRBD2. The CDR3 has 15 amino acids. Germline CDR1 MDHEN, CDR2 SYDVKM. The junction had 6 bases not matched to a gene; V was cut back by 6 bases and J by 1 base. CDR3 bases: TGTGCCAGCAGGCCCGCGACTAGCGGGTCCTACGAGCAGTACTTC. This encodes CASRPATSGSYEQYF.

This clonotype was counted ten times or more. This rearrangement joins TRBV29-1 to TRBJ1-2, with unresolved D. V lost 7 bases, J lost 10 bases, and 19 bases lay in between. Germline assignment: CDR1 SQVTM and CDR2 ANQGSEA. The CDR3 has 12 amino acids. The CDR3 bases are TGCAGCGGTAGGACGCAGGCGGATGACTACACCTTC. It codes for CSGRTQADDYTF.

This clonotype showed up many times. The V and J genes are TRBV12-3 or TRBV12-4 and TRBJ2-7; TRBD1 agrees at 10 bases. The CDR3 is 14 amino acids. With 7 bases clipped from V and 6 bases from J, the junction kept 9 bases outside the gene matches. The CDR3, as DNA: TGTGCCAGCAACACCGACAGGGGGCTTGTCGAGCAGTACTTC. This gives the protein CASNTDRGLVEQYF.

This chain joins TRBV27 and TRBJ2-7; unclear D gene. There are 13 residues in the CDR3. The germline gives CDR1 MNHEY, CDR2 SMNVEV (reference sequence). The ends were cut back, 1 base at V and 3 bases at J, with 7 bases in the middle. In DNA form, the CDR3 reads TGTGCCAGCAGTTTATTCCCCCTCTACGAGCAGTACTTC. It specifies CASSLFPLYEQYF.

CDR3 in amino acids: CASSLELPYEQYF. The CDR3 DNA follows: TGTGCCAGCAGCTTAGAACTGCCCTACGAGCAGTACTTC. The rearrangement links TRBV11-2 to TRBJ2-7; no definite D call. From germline, CDR1 is SGHAT and CDR2 FQNNGV. V was clipped by 0 bases and J by 2 bases, with 5 bases between them. This CDR3 is built from 13 residues.

The CDR3 region is CATSDHTRATNTGELFF. In nucleotides, the CDR3 is TGTGCCACCAGTGATCATACCAGGGCCACGAACACCGGGGAGCTGTTTTTT. The V gene is TRBV24-1, the J gene TRBJ2-2; D may be TRBD1 (5 bases). Trimming took 3 bases from V and 0 from J, leaving 13 bases between them. This CDR3 region has 17 residues. CDR1 KGHDR and CDR2 SFDVKD come from the germline V gene.

This clonotype was seen at least ten times. J is TRBJ2-3 and V is TRBV6-6; possibly TRBD1 for D (6 bases). The V and J ends lost 5 bases and 4 bases respectively, with 13 bases between them. CDR1 and CDR2 from the germline V gene are MNHNY and SVGAGI (reference sequence). CDR3 size: 14 residues. The CDR3 bases are TGTGCCAGCAGTGACCAACAGGGATCAGATACGCAGTATTTT. This sequence encodes CASSDQQGSDTQYF.

This clonotype was observed many times. The chain combines TRBV5-6 with TRBJ2-5; 7 nucleotides line up with TRBD2. The CDR3 extends over 13 amino acids. The trim removed 0 bases at V and 5 bases at J, leaving 1 base unmatched. CDR1 SGHDT and CDR2 YYEEEE come from the germline V gene. Here the CDR3 DNA reads TGTGCCAGCAGCTTGGGGGAGGGGGAGACCCAGTACTTC. Residues: CASSLGEGETQYF. The full variable domain, in which reference TRBV5-6 and TRBJ2-5 provide the parts outside the CDR3, is DAGVTQSPTHLIKTRGQQVTLRCSPKSGHDTVSWYQQALGQGPQFIFQYYEEEERQRGNFPDRFSGHQFPNYSSELNVNALLLGDSALYLCASSLGEGETQYFGPGTRLLVL.

This clonotype has more than one count but fewer than ten. This chain connects TRBV20-1 to TRBJ2-1; 7 bases fit TRBD2. J was trimmed by 10 bases and V by 0 bases; bases with no gene match: 12. This CDR3 is built from 15 residues. CDR1 is DFQATT, CDR2 SNEGSKA, per germline (reference sequence). CDR3 amino acids: CSARDPGLRFGEQFF. CDR3 nucleotides: TGCAGTGCTAGAGACCCGGGACTACGTTTCGGGGAGCAGTTCTTC.

Note on this clonotype: It may be a read error: a sequence one base away is much more abundant. The genes are TRBV5-3 and TRBJ1-1; tentative D call: TRBD1 (5 bases). TRBV5-3 is an open reading frame, and its role is uncertain. The CDR3 totals 14 residues. In DNA, the CDR3 is TGTGCCAGCAGCTTGGACATCCAGAACACTGAAGCTTTCTTT. This translates into CASSLDIQNTEAFF.

This clonotype has a handful of counts. The gene calls are TRBV12-3 or TRBV12-4 and TRBJ1-2; the match to TRBD1 covers 9 bases. The J segment lost 8 bases and the V segment lost 3 bases, leaving 16 bases of the junction unmatched. This CDR3 comprises 17 residues. The CDR3 DNA reads as TGTGCCAGCAGTTTGTTACCTACCGGGACAGGGCATTACGGCTACACCTTC. This translates into CASSLLPTGTGHYGYTF.

The chain employs TRBV7-8 and TRBJ2-1, with D possibly TRBD2 on 5 matching bases. Germline lookup yields CDR1 SGHVS and CDR2 FQNEAQ. Trimming pared 4 bases from V and 3 bases from J, leaving 16 bases between. The CDR3 covers 16 residues. The CDR3 sequence: CASSYPVGVNYNEQFF. The CDR3, as DNA: TGTGCCAGCAGCTACCCTGTGGGAGTCAACTACAATGAGCAGTTCTTC. The whole variable domain, remainder taken from reference TRBV7-8 and TRBJ2-1, is GAGVSQSPRYKVAKRGQDVALRCDPISGHVSLFWYQQALGQGPEFLTYFQNEAQLDKSGLPSDRFFAERPEGSVSTLKIQRTQQEDSAVYLCASSYPVGVNYNEQFFGPGTRLTVL.

This clonotype was recorded many times. J is TRBJ1-5 and V is TRBV5-6, with TRBD1 matching over 7 bases. Germline V gene data show CDR1 as SGHDT and CDR2 as YYEEEE. This CDR3 is 14 amino acids long. The V gene end was trimmed by 3 bases and the J gene end by 4 bases; junction bases not matched to a gene: 4. CDR3 region: CASSYGQVNQPQHF. The DNA of the CDR3 is TGTGCCAGCAGCTATGGACAGGTTAATCAGCCCCAGCATTTT.

This clonotype was recorded at least ten times. This chain links TRBV3-1 with TRBJ2-7; 14 nucleotides line up with TRBD2. The V segment lost 4 bases and the J segment 6 bases; nucleotides outside the gene matches: 5. The germline V gene encodes CDR1 LGHDT and CDR2 YNNKEL (reference sequence). The CDR3 covers 15 residues. CDR3 DNA: TGTGCCAGCAGCCCACCGGGACTAGCGGGAGTCGAGCAGTACTTC. Encoded protein: CASSPPGLAGVEQYF.

This clonotype was detected many times. The V gene is TRBV3-1, the J gene TRBJ2-7; D may be TRBD1 (6 bases). V was cut by 3 bases and J by 4 bases, with 7 bases left in between. The CDR3 is 12 residues long. Germline-derived CDR1 and CDR2 are LGHDT and YNNKEL (reference sequence). CDR3 sequence: CASSHQGYEQYF. Here the CDR3 DNA reads TGTGCCAGCAGCCACCAGGGGTACGAGCAGTACTTC.

This clonotype appeared a few times. This chain uses TRBV28 with TRBJ1-2; TRBD1 aligns across 8 bases. Germline loops: CDR1 MDHEN, CDR2 SYDVKM. The junction had 9 bases not matched to a gene; V was cut back by 6 bases and J by 3 bases. This CDR3 spans 15 amino acids. The CDR3 region has the DNA TGTGCCAGCAGGCCGGGACAGGTTCCTTACTATGGCTACACCTTC. Translating it yields CASRPGQVPYYGYTF.

This clonotype was picked up one time. The J gene is TRBJ2-2, the V gene TRBV4-3, with D uncertain. This CDR3 contains 14 residues. Germline V gives CDR1 LGHNA, CDR2 YSLEER. Deletions cut 0 bases from V and 6 bases from J, with 8 bases between. As DNA, the CDR3 is TGCGCCAGCAGCCAAGACGAAGCCTCCGGGGAGCTGTTTTTT. Translation gives CASSQDEASGELFF.

This clonotype was counted ten times or more. The V call is TRBV9, the J call TRBJ2-1, with D perhaps TRBD1 or TRBD2 (6 bases each). V lost 4 bases and J 4 bases, leaving 24 bases between the germline ends. Germline values: CDR1 SGDLS, CDR2 YYNGEE. The CDR3 has 18 amino acids. Here the CDR3 reads CASSQGSAWLALYNEQFF. CDR3 sequence (DNA): TGTGCCAGCAGCCAGGGGTCCGCCTGGCTAGCGTTGTACAATGAGCAGTTCTTC.

V gene TRBV29-1 combines with J gene TRBJ2-1; D unclear. Trimming cost V 5 bases and J 4 bases, with 12 bases left between them. Germline V lookup: CDR1 SQVTM, CDR2 ANQGSEA. This CDR3 spans 13 amino acids. CDR3 nucleotide sequence: TGCAGCGTTCGTCTAGTTACGTACAATGAGCAGTTCTTC. This encodes CSVRLVTYNEQFF.

Comment on this clonotype: Being one base from a much bigger clone, this may be a read error. This chain connects TRBV27 to TRBJ2-1; 7 bases agree with TRBD2. Germline V gives CDR1 MNHEY, CDR2 SMNVEV (reference sequence). CDR3 length: 15 residues. CDR3 coding DNA: TGTGCCAGCAGTGCAGCGGGGTTCGCCCAAAATGAGCAGCTCTTC. Its translation: CASSAAGFAQNEQLF.

This clonotype has ten or more counts. The CDR3 sequence is CASSYPQENRVGPYGYTF. The DNA for the CDR3 is TGTGCCAGCAGCTATCCTCAAGAAAACAGGGTCGGCCCTTATGGCTACACCTTC. The V call is TRBV7-9, the J call TRBJ1-2, with TRBD1 as a possible D gene (6 bases). Germline V gene data show CDR1 as SEHNR and CDR2 as FQNEAQ (reference sequence). Trimming took 4 bases from V and 5 from J, leaving 26 bases between them. The CDR3 consists of 18 residues.

This clonotype occurred many times. The chain has TRBV4-1 and TRBJ2-5; D is unresolved. The CDR3 runs 13 residues. V lost 2 bases, J lost 3 bases, and 7 bases lay in between. CDR1 is MGHRA and CDR2 is YSYEKL in the germline V gene. CDR3 loop: CASSQPMEETQYF. The CDR3 DNA sequence: TGCGCCAGCAGCCAACCGATGGAAGAGACCCAGTACTTC.

This clonotype was detected a few times. This may be a read error, as it is one base from a much larger clone. The chain is built from TRBV7-2 and TRBJ2-7; no clear D. There are 14 residues in the CDR3. Germline CDR1 SGHTA, CDR2 FQGNSA. V was pared by 1 base and J by 2 bases, with 9 bases between. The CDR3 nucleotides are TGTGCCAGCAGCTTAGGACGGACCACCTACGAGCAGTACTTC. Its protein is CASSLGRTTYEQYF.

The chain carries TRBV27 and TRBJ2-1; a weak D match, TRBD2 (6 bases). The ends were cut back, 3 bases at V and 8 bases at J, with 8 bases in the middle. CDR3 size: 12 residues. CDR1 is MNHEY and CDR2 is SMNVEV in the germline V gene (reference sequence). CDR3 in DNA: TGTGCCAGCAGTTTGAGGGAGGATGAGCAGTTCTTC. Amino acids: CASSLREDEQFF.

The V gene is TRBV7-9, the J gene TRBJ2-1, with D unclear. Germline V gene data show CDR1 as SEHNR and CDR2 as FQNEAQ (reference sequence). Trimming took off 5 bases at V and 6 bases at J, with 8 bases between the two ends. The CDR3 has 12 amino acids. The CDR3 bases are TGTGCCAGCAGCCCGACTTCCAATGAGCAGTTCTTC. Its translation is CASSPTSNEQFF.

A remark on this clonotype: A single base separates this from a much larger clone, so it may be a read error. The CDR3 does not close with the conserved phenylalanine or tryptophan, likely indicating a read error. The J gene is TRBJ2-5, the V gene TRBV14; 7 bases are a match to TRBD1. The CDR3 covers 16 residues. Germline assignment: CDR1 SGHDN and CDR2 FVKESK. The junction had 7 bases not matched to a gene; V was cut back by 2 bases and J by 1 base. Here the CDR3 DNA reads TGTGCCAGCAGCCAAACCGGGACAGCGCTCCAAGAGACCCAGTACCTC. Residues: CASSQTGTALQETQYL.

There are many counts of this clonotype. The chain is built from TRBV7-8 and TRBJ2-5, with TRBD1 matching 9 bases. Germline V CDR1 and CDR2: SGHVS, FQNEAQ. V shed 7 bases and J 6 bases; nucleotides not matched to a gene: 12. The CDR3 spans 15 residues. The CDR3 coding sequence is TGTGCCAGCATCCCCGGGACAGGGTCAGGGCAGACCCAGTACTTC. This codes for CASIPGTGSGQTQYF. The whole variable domain, filled in from reference TRBV7-8 and TRBJ2-5, reads GAGVSQSPRYKVAKRGQDVALRCDPISGHVSLFWYQQALGQGPEFLTYFQNEAQLDKSGLPSDRFFAERPEGSVSTLKIQRTQQEDSAVYLCASIPGTGSGQTQYFGPGTRLLVL.